This T cell receptor beta chain was captured in a study of cytomegalovirus exposure and HLA in healthy donors. Primers: 60 Vbeta forward and 13 Jbeta reverse. Some clones are missing from TCRdb's copy, which holds only in-frame ones; the method was immunoSEQ multiplex PCR. The data hold more than 110,000 clones, with around 80% observed a single time. This sequence was found in a young man in good health and CMV-seronegative. The specimen sequenced was PBMCs.

CDR3: CASKTGVGTEAFF. As DNA, the CDR3 is TGTGCCAGCAAGACAGGGGTAGGAACTGAAGCTTTCTTT. This chain links TRBV6-5 with TRBJ1-1, with 8 bases that match TRBD1. Germline loops: CDR1 MNHEY, CDR2 SVGAGI. V shed 7 bases, J shed 5 bases, and the junction held 6 bases outside the gene matches. The CDR3 contains 13 residues.